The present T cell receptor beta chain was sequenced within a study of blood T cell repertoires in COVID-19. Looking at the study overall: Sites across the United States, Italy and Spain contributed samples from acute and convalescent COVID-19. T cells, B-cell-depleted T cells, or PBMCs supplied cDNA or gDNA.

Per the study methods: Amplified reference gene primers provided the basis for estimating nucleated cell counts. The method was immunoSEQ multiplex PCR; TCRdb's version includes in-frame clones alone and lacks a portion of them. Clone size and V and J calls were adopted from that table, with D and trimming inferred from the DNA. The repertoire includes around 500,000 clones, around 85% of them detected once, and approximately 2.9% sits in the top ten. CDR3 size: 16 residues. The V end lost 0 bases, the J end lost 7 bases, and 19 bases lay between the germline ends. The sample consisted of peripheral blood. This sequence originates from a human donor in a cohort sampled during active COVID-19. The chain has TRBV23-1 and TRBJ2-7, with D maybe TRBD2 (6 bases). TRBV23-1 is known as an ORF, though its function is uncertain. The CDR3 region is CASSQSFRAGPLEQYF. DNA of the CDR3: TGCGCCAGCAGTCAATCGTTCAGGGCGGGGCCGTTGGAGCAGTACTTC.